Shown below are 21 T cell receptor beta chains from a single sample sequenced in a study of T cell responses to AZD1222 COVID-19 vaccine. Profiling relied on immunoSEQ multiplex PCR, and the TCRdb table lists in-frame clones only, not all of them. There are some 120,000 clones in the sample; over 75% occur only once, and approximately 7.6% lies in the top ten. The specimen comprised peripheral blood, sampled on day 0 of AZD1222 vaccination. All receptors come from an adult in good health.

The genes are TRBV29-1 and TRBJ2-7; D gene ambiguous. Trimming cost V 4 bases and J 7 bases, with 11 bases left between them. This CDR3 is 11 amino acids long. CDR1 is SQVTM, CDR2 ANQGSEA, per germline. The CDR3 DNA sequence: TGCAGCGTTGGGACCTCTACGGAGCAGTACTTC. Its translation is CSVGTSTEQYF.

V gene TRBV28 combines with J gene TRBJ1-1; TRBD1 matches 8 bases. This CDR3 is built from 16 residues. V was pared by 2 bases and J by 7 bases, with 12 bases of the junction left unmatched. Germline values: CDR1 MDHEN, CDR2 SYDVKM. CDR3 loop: CASSLEAQGARGEAFF. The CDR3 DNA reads TGTGCCAGCAGTTTAGAGGCCCAGGGGGCGCGCGGTGAAGCTTTCTTT.

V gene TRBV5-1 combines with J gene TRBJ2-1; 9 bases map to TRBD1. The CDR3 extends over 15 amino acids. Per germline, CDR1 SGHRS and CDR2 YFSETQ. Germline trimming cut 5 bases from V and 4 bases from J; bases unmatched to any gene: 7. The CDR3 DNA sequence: TGCGCCAGCAGGGCACCGGGACAGGGATACAATGAGCAGTTCTTC. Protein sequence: CASRAPGQGYNEQFF.

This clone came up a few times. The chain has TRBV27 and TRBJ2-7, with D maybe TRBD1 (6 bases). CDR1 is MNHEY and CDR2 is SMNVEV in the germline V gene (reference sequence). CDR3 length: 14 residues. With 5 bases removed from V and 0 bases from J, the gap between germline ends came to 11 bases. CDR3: CASSPQGGSYEQYF. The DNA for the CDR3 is TGTGCCAGCAGTCCACAAGGGGGCTCCTACGAGCAGTACTTC.

The CDR3, as DNA: TGTGCCAGCAGCTCCGGGACAGGGGGCACTGAAGCTTTCTTT. Translating gives CASSSGTGGTEAFF. The V gene is TRBV3-1 (or the pseudogene TRBV3-2), the J gene TRBJ1-1; 11 bases align to TRBD1. The J segment lost 4 bases and the V segment lost 5 bases, leaving 3 bases of the junction unmatched. Germline-derived CDR1 and CDR2 are LGHDT and YNNKEL (reference sequence). The CDR3 is 14 amino acids.

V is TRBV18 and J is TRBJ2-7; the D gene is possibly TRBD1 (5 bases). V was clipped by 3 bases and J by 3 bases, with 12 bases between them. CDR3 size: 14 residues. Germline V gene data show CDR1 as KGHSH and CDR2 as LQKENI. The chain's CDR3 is CASSPGPGNYEQYF. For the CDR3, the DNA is TGTGCCAGCTCACCGGGCCCAGGGAACTACGAGCAGTACTTC.

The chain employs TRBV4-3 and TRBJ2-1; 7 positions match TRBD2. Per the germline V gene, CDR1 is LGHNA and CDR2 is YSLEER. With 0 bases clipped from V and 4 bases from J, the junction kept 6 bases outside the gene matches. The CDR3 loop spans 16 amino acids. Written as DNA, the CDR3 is TGCGCCAGCAGCCAAGATCTCACTAGCGTATACAATGAGCAGTTCTTC. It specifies CASSQDLTSVYNEQFF.

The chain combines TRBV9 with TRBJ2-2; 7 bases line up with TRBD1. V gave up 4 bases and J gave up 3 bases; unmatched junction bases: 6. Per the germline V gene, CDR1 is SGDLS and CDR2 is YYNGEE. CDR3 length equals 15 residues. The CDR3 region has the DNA TGTGCCAGCAGCTATTCCGGGACAGACACCGGGGAGCTGTTTTTT. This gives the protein CASSYSGTDTGELFF.

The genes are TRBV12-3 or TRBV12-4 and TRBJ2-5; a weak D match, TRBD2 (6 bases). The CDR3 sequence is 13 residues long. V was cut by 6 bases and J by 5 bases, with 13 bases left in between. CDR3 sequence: CASRPGEGETQYF. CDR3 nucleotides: TGTGCCAGCAGACCGGGGGAAGGGGAGACCCAGTACTTC.

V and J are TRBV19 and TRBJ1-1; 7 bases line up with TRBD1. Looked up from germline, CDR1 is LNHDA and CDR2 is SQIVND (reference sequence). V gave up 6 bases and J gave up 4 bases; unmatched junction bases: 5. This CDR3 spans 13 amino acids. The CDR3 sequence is CASRDRWSTEAFF. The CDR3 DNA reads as TGTGCCAGTAGGGACAGGTGGAGCACTGAAGCTTTCTTT.

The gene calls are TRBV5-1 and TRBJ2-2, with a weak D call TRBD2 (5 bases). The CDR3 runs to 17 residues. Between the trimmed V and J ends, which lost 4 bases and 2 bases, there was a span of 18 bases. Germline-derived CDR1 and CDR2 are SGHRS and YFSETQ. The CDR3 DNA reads TGCGCCAGCAGCGCGCCCCCCCGGGATCCTAACACCGGGGAGCTGTTTTTT. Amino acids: CASSAPPRDPNTGELFF.

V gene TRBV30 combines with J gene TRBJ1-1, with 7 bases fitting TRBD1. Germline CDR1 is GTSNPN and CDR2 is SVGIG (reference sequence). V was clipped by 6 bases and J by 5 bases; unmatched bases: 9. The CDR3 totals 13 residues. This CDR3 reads CACNRGVGTEAFF. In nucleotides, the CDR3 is TGTGCCTGCAACAGGGGAGTGGGAACTGAAGCTTTCTTT.

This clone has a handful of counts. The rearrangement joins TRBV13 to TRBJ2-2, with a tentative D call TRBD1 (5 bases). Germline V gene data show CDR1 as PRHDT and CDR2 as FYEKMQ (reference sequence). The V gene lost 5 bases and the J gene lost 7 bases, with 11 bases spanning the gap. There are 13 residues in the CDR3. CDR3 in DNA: TGTGCCAGCAGCCAAGGGGCGCACGGGGAGCTGTTTTTT. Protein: CASSQGAHGELFF. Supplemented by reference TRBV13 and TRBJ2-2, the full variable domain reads AAGVIQSPRHLIKEKRETATLKCYPIPRHDTVYWYQQGPGQDPQFLISFYEKMQSDKGSIPDRFSAQQFSDYHSELNMSSLELGDSALYFCASSQGAHGELFFGEGSRLTVL.

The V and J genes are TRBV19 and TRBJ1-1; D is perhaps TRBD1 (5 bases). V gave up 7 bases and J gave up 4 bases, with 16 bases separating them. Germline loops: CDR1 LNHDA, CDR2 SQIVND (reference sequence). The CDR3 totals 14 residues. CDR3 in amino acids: CASKAGAQGTEAFF. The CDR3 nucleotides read TGTGCCAGTAAGGCCGGGGCCCAGGGCACTGAAGCTTTCTTT.

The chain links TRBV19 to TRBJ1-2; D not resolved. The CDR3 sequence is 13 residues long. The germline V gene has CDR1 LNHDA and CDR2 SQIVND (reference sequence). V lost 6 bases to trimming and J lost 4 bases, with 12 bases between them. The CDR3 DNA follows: TGTGCCAGTAGGACCCAGCGTGTCTATGGCTACACCTTC. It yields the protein CASRTQRVYGYTF.

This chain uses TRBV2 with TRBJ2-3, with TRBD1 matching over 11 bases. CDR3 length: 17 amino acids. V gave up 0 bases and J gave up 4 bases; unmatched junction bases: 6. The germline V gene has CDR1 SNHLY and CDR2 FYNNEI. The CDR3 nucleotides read TGTGCCAGCAGTGAAGCGGAGAAGGACAGGGGGCCAGATACGCAGTATTTT. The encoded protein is CASSEAEKDRGPDTQYF.

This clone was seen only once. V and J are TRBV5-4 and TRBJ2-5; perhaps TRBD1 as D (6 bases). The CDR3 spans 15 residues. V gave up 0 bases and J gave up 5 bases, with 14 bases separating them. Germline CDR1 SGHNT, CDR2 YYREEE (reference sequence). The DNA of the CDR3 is TGTGCCAGCAGCTTGGGGCCGACAGGTCGGGAGACCCAGTACTTC. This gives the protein CASSLGPTGRETQYF.

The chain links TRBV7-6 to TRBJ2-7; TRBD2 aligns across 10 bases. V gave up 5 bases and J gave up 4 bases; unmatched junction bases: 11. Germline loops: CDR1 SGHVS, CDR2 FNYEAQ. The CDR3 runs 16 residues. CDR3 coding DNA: TGTGCCAGCAGCCCTCCCGCAGCGGGAGGGCTATACGAGCAGTACTTC. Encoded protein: CASSPPAAGGLYEQYF.

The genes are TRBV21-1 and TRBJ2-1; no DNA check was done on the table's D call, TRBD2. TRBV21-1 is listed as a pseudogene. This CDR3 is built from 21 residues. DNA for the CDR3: TGTGCCAGCAGCAAAGTGGGGGGTGCGACCAGACTAGCGGTAATATGGGGTGAGCAGTTCTTC. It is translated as CASSKVGGATRLAVIWGEQFF.

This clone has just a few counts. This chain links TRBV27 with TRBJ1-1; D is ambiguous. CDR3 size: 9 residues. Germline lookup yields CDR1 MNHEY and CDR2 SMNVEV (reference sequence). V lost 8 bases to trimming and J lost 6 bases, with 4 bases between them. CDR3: CASLAEAFF. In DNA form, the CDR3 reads TGTGCCAGCCTGGCTGAAGCTTTCTTT.

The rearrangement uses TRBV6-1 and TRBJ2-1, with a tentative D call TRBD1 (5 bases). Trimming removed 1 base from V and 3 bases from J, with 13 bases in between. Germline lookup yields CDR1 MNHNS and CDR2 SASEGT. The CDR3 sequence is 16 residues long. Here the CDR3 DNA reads TGTGCCAGCAGTGAAGATGCCAGGGCTATCTACAATGAGCAGTTCTTC. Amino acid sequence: CASSEDARAIYNEQFF.